This T cell receptor (beta chain) derives from a study of blood T cell repertoires in COVID-19. Across the whole study: Specimens from acute and convalescent COVID-19 originated in the United States, Italy and Spain. PBMCs, B-cell-depleted T cells, or T cells provided the cDNA or gDNA that made up the material.

Source study methods: Amplification with reference gene primers provided the estimates of nucleated cell counts. TCRdb's copy holds only in-frame clones and misses some; the assay was immunoSEQ multiplex PCR. The V and J calls and the clone size are those of that table, but D and trimming were determined from the DNA. This table has about 330,000 clones, more than 75% appearing once. Per the germline V gene, CDR1 is LNHDA and CDR2 is SQIVND (reference sequence). The CDR3 covers 14 residues. Germline trimming cut 6 bases from V and 3 bases from J; bases unmatched to any gene: 5. This sequence was found in a woman aged 50 to 60 with active or convalescent COVID-19. V usage is TRBV19 and J usage is TRBJ2-7, with 10 bases aligning to TRBD2. Sequencing was carried out using peripheral blood. The CDR3 here is CASSRTSGLYEQYF. The CDR3 region has the DNA TGTGCCAGTAGCCGGACTAGCGGTCTCTACGAGCAGTACTTC.